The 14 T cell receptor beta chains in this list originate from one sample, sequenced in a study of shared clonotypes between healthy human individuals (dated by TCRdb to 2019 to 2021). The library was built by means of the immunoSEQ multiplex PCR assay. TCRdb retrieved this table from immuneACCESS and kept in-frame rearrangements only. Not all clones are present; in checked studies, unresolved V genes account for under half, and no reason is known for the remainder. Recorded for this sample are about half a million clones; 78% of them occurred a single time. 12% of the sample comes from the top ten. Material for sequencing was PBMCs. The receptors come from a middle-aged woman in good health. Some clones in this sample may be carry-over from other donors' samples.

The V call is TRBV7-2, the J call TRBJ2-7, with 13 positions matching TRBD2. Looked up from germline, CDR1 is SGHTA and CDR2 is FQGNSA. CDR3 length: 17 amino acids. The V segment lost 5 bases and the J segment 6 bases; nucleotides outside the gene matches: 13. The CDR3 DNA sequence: TGTGCCAGCAGCCGAACTAGCGGGAGGGCACTTCTGGGCGAGCAGTACTTC. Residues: CASSRTSGRALLGEQYF.

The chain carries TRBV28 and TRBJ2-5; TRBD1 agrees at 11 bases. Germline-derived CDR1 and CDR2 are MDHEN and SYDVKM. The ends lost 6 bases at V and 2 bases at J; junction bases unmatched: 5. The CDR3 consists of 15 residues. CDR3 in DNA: TGTGCCAGCAGCAAAGGACAGGGGGCGCAAGAGACCCAGTACTTC. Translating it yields CASSKGQGAQETQYF.

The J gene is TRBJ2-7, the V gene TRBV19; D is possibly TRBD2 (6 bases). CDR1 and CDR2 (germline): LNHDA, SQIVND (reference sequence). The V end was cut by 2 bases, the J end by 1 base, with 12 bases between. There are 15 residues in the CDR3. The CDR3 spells CASSIRAGPSYEQYF. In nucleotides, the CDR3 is TGTGCCAGTAGTATAAGGGCGGGACCTTCCTACGAGCAGTACTTC.

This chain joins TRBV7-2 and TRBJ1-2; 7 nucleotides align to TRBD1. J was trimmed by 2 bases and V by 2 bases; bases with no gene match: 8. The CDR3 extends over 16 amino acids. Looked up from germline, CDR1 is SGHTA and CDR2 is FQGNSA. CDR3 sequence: CASSLFGRGVNYGYTF. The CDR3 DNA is TGTGCCAGCAGCTTATTCGGCAGGGGGGTCAACTATGGCTACACCTTC.

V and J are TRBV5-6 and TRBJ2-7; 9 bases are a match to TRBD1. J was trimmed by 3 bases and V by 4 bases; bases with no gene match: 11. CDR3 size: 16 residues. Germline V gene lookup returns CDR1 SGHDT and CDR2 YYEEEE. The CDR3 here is CASSPPGDRVFYEQYF. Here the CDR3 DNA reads TGTGCCAGCAGCCCTCCGGGGGACAGGGTATTCTACGAGCAGTACTTC. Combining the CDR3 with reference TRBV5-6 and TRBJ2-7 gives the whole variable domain DAGVTQSPTHLIKTRGQQVTLRCSPKSGHDTVSWYQQALGQGPQFIFQYYEEEERQRGNFPDRFSGHQFPNYSSELNVNALLLGDSALYLCASSPPGDRVFYEQYFGPGTRLTVT.

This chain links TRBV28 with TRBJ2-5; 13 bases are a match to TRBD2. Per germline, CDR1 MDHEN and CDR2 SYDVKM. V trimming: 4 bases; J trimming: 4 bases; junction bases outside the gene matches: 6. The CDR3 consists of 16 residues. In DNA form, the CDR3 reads TGTGCCAGCAGTTCCCTCGGACTAGCGGGAGTAGAGACCCAGTACTTC. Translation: CASSSLGLAGVETQYF. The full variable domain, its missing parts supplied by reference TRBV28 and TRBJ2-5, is DVKVTQSSRYLVKRTGEKVFLECVQDMDHENMFWYRQDPGLGLRLIYFSYDVKMKEKGDIPEGYSVSREKKERFSLILESASTNQTSMYLCASSSLGLAGVETQYFGPGTRLLVL.

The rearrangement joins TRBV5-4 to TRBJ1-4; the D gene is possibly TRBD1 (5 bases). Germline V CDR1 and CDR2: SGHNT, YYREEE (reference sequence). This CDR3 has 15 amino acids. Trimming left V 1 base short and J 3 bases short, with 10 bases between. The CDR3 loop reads CASSLMQGPNEKLFF. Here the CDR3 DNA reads TGTGCCAGCAGCTTGATGCAGGGACCTAATGAAAAACTGTTTTTT.

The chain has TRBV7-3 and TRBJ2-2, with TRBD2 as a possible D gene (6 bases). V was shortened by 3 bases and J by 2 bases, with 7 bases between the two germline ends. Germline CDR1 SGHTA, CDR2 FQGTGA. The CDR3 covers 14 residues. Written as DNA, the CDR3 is TGTGCCAGCAGCTTGGACTACAACACCGGGGAGCTGTTTTTT. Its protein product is CASSLDYNTGELFF.

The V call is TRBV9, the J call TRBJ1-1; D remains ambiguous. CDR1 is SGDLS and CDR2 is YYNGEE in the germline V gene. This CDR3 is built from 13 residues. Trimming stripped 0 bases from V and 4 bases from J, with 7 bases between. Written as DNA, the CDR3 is TGTGCCAGCAGCGTAGGGACTGGCACTGAAGCTTTCTTT. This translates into CASSVGTGTEAFF.

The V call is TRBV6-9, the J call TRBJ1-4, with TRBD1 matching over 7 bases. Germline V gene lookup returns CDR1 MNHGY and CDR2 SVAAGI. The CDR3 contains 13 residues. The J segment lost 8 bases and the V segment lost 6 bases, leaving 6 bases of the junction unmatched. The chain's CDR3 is CASRQGNREKLFF. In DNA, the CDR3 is TGTGCCAGCAGACAGGGGAATCGGGAAAAACTGTTTTTT.

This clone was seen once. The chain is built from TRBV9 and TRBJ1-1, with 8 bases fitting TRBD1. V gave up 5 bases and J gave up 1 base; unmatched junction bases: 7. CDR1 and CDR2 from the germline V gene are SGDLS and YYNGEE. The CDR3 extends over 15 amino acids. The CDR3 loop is CASSKGQGRNTEAFF. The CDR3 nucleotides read TGTGCCAGCAGTAAAGGACAGGGAAGGAACACTGAAGCTTTCTTT.

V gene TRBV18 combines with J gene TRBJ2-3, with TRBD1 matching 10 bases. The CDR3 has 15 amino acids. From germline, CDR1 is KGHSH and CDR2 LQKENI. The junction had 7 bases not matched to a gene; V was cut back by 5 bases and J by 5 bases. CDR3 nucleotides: TGTGCCAGCTCATCAAGACAGGGGGCTGGAGATACGCAGTATTTT. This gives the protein CASSSRQGAGDTQYF. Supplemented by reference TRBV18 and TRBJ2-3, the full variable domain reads NAGVMQNPRHLVRRRGQEARLRCSPMKGHSHVYWYRQLPEEGLKFMVYLQKENIIDESGMPKERFSAEFPKEGPSILRIQQVVRGDSAAYFCASSSRQGAGDTQYFGPGTRLTVL.

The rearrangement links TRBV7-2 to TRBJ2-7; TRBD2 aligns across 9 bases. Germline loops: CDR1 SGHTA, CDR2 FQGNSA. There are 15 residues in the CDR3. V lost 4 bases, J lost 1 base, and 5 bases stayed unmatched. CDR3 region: CASSYIAGVSYEQYF. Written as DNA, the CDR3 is TGTGCCAGCAGCTACATAGCGGGAGTGTCCTACGAGCAGTACTTC.

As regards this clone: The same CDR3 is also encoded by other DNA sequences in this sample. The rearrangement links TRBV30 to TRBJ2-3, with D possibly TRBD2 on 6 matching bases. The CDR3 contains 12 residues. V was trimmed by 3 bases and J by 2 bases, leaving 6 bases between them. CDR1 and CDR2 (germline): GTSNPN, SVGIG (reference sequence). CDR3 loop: CAWRDYTDTQYF. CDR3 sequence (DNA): TGTGCCTGGAGGGACTACACAGATACGCAGTATTTT. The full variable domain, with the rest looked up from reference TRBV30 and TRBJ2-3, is SQTIHQWPATLVQPVGSPLSLECTVEGTSNPNLYWYRQAAGRGLQLLFYSVGIGQISSEVPQNLSASRPQDRQFILSSKKLLLSDSGFYLCAWRDYTDTQYFGPGTRLTVL.